The clone carrying this T cell receptor beta chain came up a few times. Its specificity is not known. The data were taken from a study of Graves' ophthalmopathy and Graves' hyperthyroidism. Broader study findings: Blood contained most expanded thyroid clonotypes exceeding 0.001 frequency. The model flagged ophthalmopathy progression at roughly 64% sensitivity and 72.22% specificity.

Newly diagnosed hyperthyroidism donors, aged 18 to 65, duration under 2 months. It was on clinical symptoms, serum thyroxine, TRAb, thyroid ultrasound and orbital computed tomography that diagnosis relied. TCR beta CDR3 regions were amplified from RNA transcripts. HTBI-primed first-round RT-PCR preceded second-round multiplex PCR. TCRdb reprocessed the multiplex PCR reads via MiXCR and lists one record per CDR3 protein. The sample yields 620,000 or so distinct CDR3 sequences, roughly 20% seen once. The germline V gene has CDR1 MNHEY and CDR2 SVGAGI. This CDR3 has 15 residues. Trimming stripped 0 bases from V and 4 bases from J, with 9 bases between.

This TCR was sampled from a woman between 18 and 30 years old with stable Graves' hyperthyroidism. Some clones in this sample may be carry-over from other donors' samples. The chain has TRBV6-5 and TRBJ2-2, with a possible D match to TRBD1 (5 bases). The sequenced sample was peripheral blood. CDR3 sequence: CASSYSQGFTGELFF. CDR3 DNA: TGTGCCAGCAGTTACTCTCAGGGATTCACCGGGGAGCTGTTTTTT.